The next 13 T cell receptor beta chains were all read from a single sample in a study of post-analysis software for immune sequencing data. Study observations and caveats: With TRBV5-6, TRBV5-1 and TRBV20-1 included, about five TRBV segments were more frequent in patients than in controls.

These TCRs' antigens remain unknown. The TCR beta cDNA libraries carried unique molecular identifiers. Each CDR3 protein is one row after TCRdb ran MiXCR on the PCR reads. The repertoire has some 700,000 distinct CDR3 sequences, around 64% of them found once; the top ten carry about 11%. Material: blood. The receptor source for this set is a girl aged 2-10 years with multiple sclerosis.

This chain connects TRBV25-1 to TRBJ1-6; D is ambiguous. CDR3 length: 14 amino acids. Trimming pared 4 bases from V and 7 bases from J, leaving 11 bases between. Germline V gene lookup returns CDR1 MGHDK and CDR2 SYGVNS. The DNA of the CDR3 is TGTGCCAGCAGTGGTTATGGGCGGAATTCACCCCTCCACTTT. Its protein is CASSGYGRNSPLHF.

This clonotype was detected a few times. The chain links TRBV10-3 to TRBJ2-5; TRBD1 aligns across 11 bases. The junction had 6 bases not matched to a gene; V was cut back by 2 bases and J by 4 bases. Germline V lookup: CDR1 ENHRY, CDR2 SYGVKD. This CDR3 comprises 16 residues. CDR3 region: CAISETKDRGLETQYF. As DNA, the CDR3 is TGTGCCATCAGTGAGACCAAGGACAGGGGGCTAGAGACCCAGTACTTC.

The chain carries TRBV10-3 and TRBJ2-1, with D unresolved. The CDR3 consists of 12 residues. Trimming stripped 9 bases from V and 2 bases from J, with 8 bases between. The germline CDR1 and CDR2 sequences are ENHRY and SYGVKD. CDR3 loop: CAIGTAYNEQFF. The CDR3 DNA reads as TGTGCCATTGGAACCGCCTACAATGAGCAGTTCTTC.

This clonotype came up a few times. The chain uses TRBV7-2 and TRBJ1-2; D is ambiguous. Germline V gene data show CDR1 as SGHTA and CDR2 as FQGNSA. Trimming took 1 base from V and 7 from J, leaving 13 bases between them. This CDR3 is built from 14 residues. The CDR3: CASSLVDGAGGYTF. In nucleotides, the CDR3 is TGTGCCAGCAGCTTAGTGGACGGTGCGGGTGGCTACACCTTC.

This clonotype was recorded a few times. CDR3 nucleotides: TGTGCCATCAGTGTAGGAGGGGAGGAGACCCAGTACTTC. Translating it yields CAISVGGEETQYF. The chain is built from TRBV10-3 and TRBJ2-5, with D perhaps TRBD2 (6 bases). The CDR3 totals 13 residues. The germline V and J ends were trimmed by 4 bases and 5 bases, with 11 bases remaining between them. Per the germline V gene, CDR1 is ENHRY and CDR2 is SYGVKD.

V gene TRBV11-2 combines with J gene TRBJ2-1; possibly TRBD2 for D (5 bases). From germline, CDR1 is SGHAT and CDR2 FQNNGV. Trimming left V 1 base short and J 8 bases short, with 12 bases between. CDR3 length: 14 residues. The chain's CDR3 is CASSLVLRGDEQFF. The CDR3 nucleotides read TGTGCCAGCAGCTTAGTCTTACGGGGTGATGAGCAGTTCTTC. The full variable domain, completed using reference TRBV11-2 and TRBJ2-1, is EAGVAQSPRYKIIEKRQSVAFWCNPISGHATLYWYQQILGQGPKLLIQFQNNGVVDDSQLPKDRFSAERLKGVDSTLKIQPAKLEDSAVYLCASSLVLRGDEQFFGPGTRLTVL.

CDR3 nucleotides: TGTGCCAGCAGCTTTGGGGAACATGAGCAGTTCTTC. Translating it yields CASSFGEHEQFF. The chain recombines TRBV5-6 with TRBJ2-1; D uncertain. Trimming left V 2 bases short and J 8 bases short, with 8 bases between. The CDR3 runs 12 residues. Germline CDR1 SGHDT, CDR2 YYEEEE.

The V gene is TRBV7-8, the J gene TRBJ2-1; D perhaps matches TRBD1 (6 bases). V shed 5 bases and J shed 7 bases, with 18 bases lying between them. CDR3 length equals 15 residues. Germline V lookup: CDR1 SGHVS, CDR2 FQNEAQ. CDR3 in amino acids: CASSIRIARGNEQFF. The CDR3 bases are TGTGCCAGCAGCATCCGTATAGCGAGGGGGAATGAGCAGTTCTTC.

The CDR3 protein is CASSPSDYEQYF. The CDR3 DNA follows: TGCGCCAGCAGCCCCTCGGACTACGAGCAGTACTTC. The genes are TRBV5-1 and TRBJ2-7, with no clear D. Trimming shortened V by 4 bases and J by 3 bases, and 8 bases separated the two germline ends. CDR3 size: 12 residues. Germline V gene data show CDR1 as SGHRS and CDR2 as YFSETQ.

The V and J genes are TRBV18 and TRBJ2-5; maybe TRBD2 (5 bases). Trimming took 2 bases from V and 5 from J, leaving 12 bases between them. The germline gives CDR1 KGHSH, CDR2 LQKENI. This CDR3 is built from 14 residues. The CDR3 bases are TGTGCCAGCTCACCAGGCCCGGGATTGGAGACCCAGTACTTC. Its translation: CASSPGPGLETQYF.

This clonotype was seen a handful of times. As DNA, the CDR3 is TGTGCCACCCGGACATCGGGGCTAGATGTCATGAACACTGAAGCTTTCTTT. Encoded protein: CATRTSGLDVMNTEAFF. The chain couples TRBV27 to TRBJ1-1; perhaps TRBD1 as D (5 bases). This CDR3 contains 17 residues. V lost 10 bases and J lost 0, with 24 bases in between. Germline-derived CDR1 and CDR2 are MNHEY and SMNVEV (reference sequence).

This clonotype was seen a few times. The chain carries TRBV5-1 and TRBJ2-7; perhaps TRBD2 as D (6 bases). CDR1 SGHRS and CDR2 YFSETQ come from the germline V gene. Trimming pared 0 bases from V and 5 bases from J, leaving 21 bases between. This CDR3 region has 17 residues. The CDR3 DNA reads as TGCGCCAGCAGCTTGGGAAGCGGGCGGGTCGGTGGGAACGAGCAGTACTTC. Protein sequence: CASSLGSGRVGGNEQYF.

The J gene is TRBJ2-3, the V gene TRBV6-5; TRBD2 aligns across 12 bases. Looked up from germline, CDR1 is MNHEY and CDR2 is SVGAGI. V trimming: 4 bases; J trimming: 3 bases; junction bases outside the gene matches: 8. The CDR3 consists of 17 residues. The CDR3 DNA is TGTGCCAGCAGTTCCCCCCATGGGACTAGCGGGACAGATACGCAGTATTTT. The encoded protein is CASSSPHGTSGTDTQYF.